This TCR beta chain was captured by sequencing in a study of molecular identifiers for immune sequencing clone quantification. TCRdb recomputed calls from the PCR reads with MiXCR, one row per CDR3 protein. The sample has approximately 550,000 distinct CDR3 sequences, roughly 26% seen once; the top ten hold roughly 0.77%. General study points: More than 97% of effector molecules, versus under 1% of naive-cell molecules, belonged to clones above 20 RNA copies. Jurkat TCR RNA spiked in from one cell could reportedly be detected among approximately 980,000 naive cells.

This clonotype was detected ten times or more. Its target is unknown. CDR3 size: 10 residues. Germline V CDR1 and CDR2: SQVTM, ANQGSEA. J lost 11 bases, V lost 4 bases, and 4 bases had no gene match. Sequenced: naive CD8+ T cells from blood, with Jurkat cell RNA spiked in. Subset described: FACS-sorted CD8+CD4-CCR7+CD45RA+ naive T cells. The chain uses TRBV29-1 and TRBJ1-1; TRBD1 matches 7 bases. This TCR was sampled from a human donor in good health. Some libraries in this study had Jurkat cell RNA spiked in. The CDR3 loop reads CSVADREAFF. The DNA for the CDR3 is TGCAGCGTTGCAGACAGGGAGGCTTTCTTT.